This T cell receptor (beta chain) was captured in a study of graft-versus-host responses after intestinal transplantation. Sequencing used immunoSEQ multiplex PCR; TCRdb keeps in-frame clones, though not all of them. The sample has approximately 75,000 clones, roughly 94% seen once. The CDR3 totals 14 residues. With V trimmed by 6 bases and J by 0 bases, 2 bases remained unmatched. The germline V gene encodes CDR1 MNHEY and CDR2 SVGAGI. A note on this clone: Its cognate antigen is unknown.

This receptor was taken from a human donor who received an intestinal transplant. V gene TRBV6-5 combines with J gene TRBJ2-3, with 8 nucleotides matching TRBD2. The specimen was unstimulated CD8+ T cells sorted from spleen or lymph node cells, collected before intestinal transplant. This chain's CDR3 is CASRERESTDTQYF. Written as DNA, the CDR3 is TGTGCCAGCAGGGAGCGGGAGAGCACAGATACGCAGTATTTT.